The 5 T cell receptor beta chains below were found in one sample sequenced in a study of CXCR3-negative and CXCR3-positive naive CD8 T cells. TRB cDNA libraries were made by UMI-labeled 5' RACE. From its re-call of the 5' RACE reads, TCRdb lists each CDR3 protein once, without DNA. The sample includes about 60,000 distinct CDR3 sequences. Points from the study as a whole: CXCR3-positive naive cells carried more hydrophobic TRB CDR3s than CXCR3-negative ones.

For these receptors, no antigen is known. The sequenced sample consisted of naive CXCR3+ CD8+ T cells from blood. Subset in this sample: CD45RO-CCR7+CD27+CD95- naive CD8+ T cells expressing CXCR3 (TNR3+). Receptors originate from a human donor in good health. Some clones in this sample may be carry-over from other donors' samples.

The rearrangement uses TRBV4-2 and TRBJ1-4. The CDR3 length is 16 residues. Germline loops: CDR1 LGHNA, CDR2 YNFKEQ. CDR3 sequence: CASSQDQGLRGIRLFF.

The chain combines TRBV6-2 or TRBV6-3 with TRBJ2-5. Germline assignment: CDR1 MNHEY and CDR2 SVGEGT. The CDR3 runs to 16 residues. The CDR3 loop is CASSYPFATFQETQYF.

J is TRBJ2-7 and V is TRBV7-2. The CDR3 is 14 amino acids. Germline V gene lookup returns CDR1 SGHTA and CDR2 FQGNSA. The CDR3 here is CASSFSMSSYEQYF. The complete variable domain, with remaining parts taken from reference TRBV7-2 and TRBJ2-7, reads GAGVSQSPSNKVTEKGKDVELRCDPISGHTALYWYRQSLGQGLEFLIYFQGNSAPDKSGLPSDRFSAERTGGSVSTLTIQRTQQEDSAVYLCASSFSMSSYEQYFGPGTRLTVT.

The rearrangement joins TRBV29-1 to TRBJ2-7. Germline V CDR1 and CDR2: SQVTM, ANQGSEA. The CDR3 runs to 13 residues. Here the CDR3 reads CSVEDRNLGEQYF.

The chain employs TRBV7-6 and TRBJ1-5. From germline, CDR1 is SGHVS and CDR2 FNYEAQ. The CDR3 has 14 amino acids. CDR3 protein: CASSLGVANQPQHF.